This is a list of T cell receptor beta chains from one sample in a study of T cell repertoires in cytomegalovirus infection. TCRdb used MiXCR to reprocess the reads, holding one entry per CDR3 protein. The table records around 630,000 distinct CDR3 sequences, approximately 24% of them present only once. Sequenced: CD8+ T cells from PBMCs. The receptors come from a human donor in good health (CMV status not recorded). Some clones in this sample may be carry-over from other donors' samples. Each CDR3 is given with its conserved first and last residue. D genes are given only for firm matches. Only part of the rows carry a size: once, few, many, or a class if the clone is expanded.

j_gene: TRBJ2-2
d_gene: .
abundance: .
v_gene: TRBV7-2
CDR3aa: CASSLIRVTGELFF
CDR3nt: TGTGCCAGCAGCTTAATCCGCGTAACCGGGGAGCTGTTTTTT

j_gene: TRBJ2-5
d_gene: TRBD2
abundance: many
v_gene: TRBV7-2
CDR3aa: CASSLSFGEREGETQYF
CDR3nt: TGTGCCAGCAGCTTAAGTTTCGGGGAGAGGGAGGGAGAGACCCAGTACTTC

j_gene: TRBJ1-1
d_gene: .
abundance: .
v_gene: TRBV20-1
CDR3aa: CSGRTGAEAFF
CDR3nt: TGCAGTGGGAGGACGGGGGCTGAAGCTTTCTTT

j_gene: TRBJ1-5
d_gene: .
abundance: many
v_gene: TRBV7-8
CDR3aa: CASSLATGSQPQHF
CDR3nt: TGTGCCAGCAGCTTAGCAACAGGGAGTCAGCCCCAGCATTTT

j_gene: TRBJ2-1
d_gene: TRBD1
abundance: many
v_gene: TRBV12-3/TRBV12-4
CDR3aa: CASSLPTGNEQFF
CDR3nt: TGTGCCAGCAGTTTACCGACAGGGAATGAGCAGTTCTTC

j_gene: TRBJ2-2
d_gene: TRBD2
abundance: .
v_gene: TRBV4-1
CDR3aa: CASSPRMTSGETGELFF
CDR3nt: TGCGCCAGCAGCCCCCGTATGACTAGCGGCGAAACCGGGGAGCTGTTTTTT

j_gene: TRBJ2-2
d_gene: .
abundance: many
v_gene: TRBV7-2
CDR3aa: CASSLDGGTGELFF
CDR3nt: TGTGCCAGCAGCTTAGACGGGGGAACGGGGGAGCTGTTTTTT

j_gene: TRBJ2-5
d_gene: TRBD1
abundance: few
v_gene: TRBV9
CDR3aa: CASSTTGTGGNLETQYF
CDR3nt: TGTGCCAGCAGCACAACCGGGACAGGGGGCAATCTGGAGACCCAGTACTTC

j_gene: TRBJ1-4
d_gene: .
abundance: .
v_gene: TRBV3-1
CDR3aa: CASSQGGSNEKLFF
CDR3nt: TGTGCCAGCAGCCAAGGAGGGAGTAATGAAAAACTGTTTTTT

j_gene: TRBJ1-1
d_gene: .
abundance: .
v_gene: TRBV5-1
CDR3aa: CASSSPAGLHGVNTEAFF
CDR3nt: TGCGCCAGCAGCTCACCGGCAGGGCTTCATGGTGTGAACACTGAAGCTTTCTTT

j_gene: TRBJ1-6
d_gene: .
abundance: few
v_gene: TRBV6-2/TRBV6-3
CDR3aa: CASSLPPEGLNSPLHF
CDR3nt: TGTGCCAGCAGTTTACCGCCAGAGGGGCTGAATTCACCCCTCCACTTT

j_gene: TRBJ1-2
d_gene: .
abundance: .
v_gene: TRBV4-3
CDR3aa: CASSQDGGNGYTF
CDR3nt: TGCGCCAGCAGCCAAGATGGCGGGAATGGCTACACCTTC

j_gene: TRBJ2-7
d_gene: .
abundance: .
v_gene: TRBV6-5
CDR3aa: CASRYDTGDSYEQYF
CDR3nt: TGTGCCAGCAGATATGACACGGGGGACTCCTACGAGCAGTACTTC

j_gene: TRBJ1-5
d_gene: TRBD1
abundance: .
v_gene: TRBV7-9
CDR3aa: CASSPRDRGQPQHF
CDR3nt: TGTGCCAGCAGTCCGCGGGACAGGGGTCAGCCCCAGCATTTT

j_gene: TRBJ2-2
d_gene: TRBD1
abundance: .
v_gene: TRBV12-5
CDR3aa: CASGLALGTVNTGELFF
CDR3nt: TGTGCTAGTGGTTTGGCTCTCGGGACAGTTAACACCGGGGAGCTGTTTTTT

j_gene: TRBJ1-4
d_gene: .
abundance: .
v_gene: TRBV6-2/TRBV6-3
CDR3aa: CASSYGAEKLFF
CDR3nt: TGTGCCAGCAGCTACGGGGCAGAAAAACTGTTTTTT

j_gene: TRBJ2-1
d_gene: .
abundance: many
v_gene: TRBV7-2
CDR3aa: CASSLAGRGFYNEQFF
CDR3nt: TGTGCCAGCAGCTTAGCGGGCAGGGGATTCTACAATGAGCAGTTCTTC

j_gene: TRBJ2-5
d_gene: .
abundance: .
v_gene: TRBV15
CDR3aa: CATSRDTAGLQETQYF
CDR3nt: TGTGCCACCAGCAGAGATACGGCGGGGTTACAAGAGACCCAGTACTTC

j_gene: TRBJ1-2
d_gene: TRBD1
abundance: .
v_gene: TRBV6-6
CDR3aa: CASSYPGQGHYGYTF
CDR3nt: TGTGCCAGCAGTTACCCAGGACAGGGGCACTATGGCTACACCTTC

j_gene: TRBJ2-1
d_gene: .
abundance: few
v_gene: TRBV12-3/TRBV12-4
CDR3aa: CASDTGRVNEQFF
CDR3nt: TGTGCCAGCGATACGGGCAGGGTCAATGAGCAGTTCTTC

j_gene: TRBJ1-1
d_gene: .
abundance: .
v_gene: TRBV5-6
CDR3aa: CASSFWSGGTEAFF
CDR3nt: TGTGCCAGCAGCTTCTGGAGCGGTGGGACTGAAGCTTTCTTT

j_gene: TRBJ2-1
d_gene: .
abundance: .
v_gene: TRBV5-5
CDR3aa: CASSLVMGIEQFF
CDR3nt: TGTGCCAGCAGCTTGGTAATGGGGATTGAGCAGTTCTTC

j_gene: TRBJ2-2
d_gene: .
abundance: .
v_gene: TRBV12-3/TRBV12-4
CDR3aa: CASRLGGELFF
CDR3nt: TGTGCCAGCCGCCTCGGCGGGGAGCTGTTTTTT

j_gene: TRBJ2-7
d_gene: TRBD1
abundance: few
v_gene: TRBV5-1
CDR3aa: CASSLAGQGGPYEQYF
CDR3nt: TGCGCCAGCAGCTTGGCGGGACAGGGGGGACCCTACGAGCAGTACTTC

j_gene: TRBJ2-1
d_gene: .
abundance: many
v_gene: TRBV7-9
CDR3aa: CASSLTGRGSYNEQFF
CDR3nt: TGTGCCAGCAGCTTAACCGGGCGGGGTTCCTACAATGAGCAGTTCTTC

j_gene: TRBJ1-5
d_gene: .
abundance: .
v_gene: TRBV19
CDR3aa: CASNPRQQGSNQPQHF
CDR3nt: TGTGCCAGTAACCCCCGCCAACAGGGCTCCAATCAGCCCCAGCATTTT

j_gene: TRBJ1-2
d_gene: .
abundance: .
v_gene: TRBV19
CDR3aa: CASSMGPGLPYGYTF
CDR3nt: TGTGCCAGTAGTATGGGGCCCGGGCTGCCCTATGGCTACACCTTC

j_gene: TRBJ2-3
d_gene: .
abundance: few
v_gene: TRBV29-1
CDR3aa: CSVEDLGQRTDTQYF
CDR3nt: TGCAGCGTTGAAGATCTCGGACAGCGCACAGATACGCAGTATTTT

j_gene: TRBJ1-1
d_gene: .
abundance: few
v_gene: TRBV20-1
CDR3aa: CSAIQEGTEAFF
CDR3nt: TGCAGTGCAATCCAGGAGGGCACTGAAGCTTTCTTT

j_gene: TRBJ1-4
d_gene: .
abundance: few
v_gene: TRBV29-1
CDR3aa: CSAWDGDEKLFF
CDR3nt: TGCAGCGCCTGGGACGGAGATGAAAAACTGTTTTTT

j_gene: TRBJ2-4
d_gene: .
abundance: .
v_gene: TRBV6-2/TRBV6-3
CDR3aa: CASSVRVPNIQYF
CDR3nt: TGTGCCAGCAGTGTCAGGGTGCCAAACATTCAGTACTTC

j_gene: TRBJ2-5
d_gene: TRBD2
abundance: .
v_gene: TRBV7-9
CDR3aa: CASSGSGGQETQYF
CDR3nt: TGTGCCAGCAGCGGATCCGGGGGGCAAGAGACCCAGTACTTC

j_gene: TRBJ2-5
d_gene: TRBD2
abundance: many
v_gene: TRBV6-5
CDR3aa: CASSYFRLAGGFDQETQYF
CDR3nt: TGTGCCAGCAGTTACTTCCGACTAGCGGGGGGATTTGACCAAGAGACCCAGTACTTC

j_gene: TRBJ2-4
d_gene: .
abundance: few
v_gene: TRBV5-1
CDR3aa: CASSSTARLAKNIQYF
CDR3nt: TGCGCCAGCAGTTCTACAGCTCGGCTAGCCAAAAACATTCAGTACTTC

j_gene: TRBJ2-1
d_gene: .
abundance: many
v_gene: TRBV7-2
CDR3aa: CASSLGPGPYNEQFF
CDR3nt: TGTGCCAGCAGCCTAGGCCCGGGGCCTTACAATGAGCAGTTCTTC

j_gene: TRBJ2-2
d_gene: .
abundance: .
v_gene: TRBV6-5
CDR3aa: CASNLRGTGELFF
CDR3nt: TGTGCCAGCAACTTAAGGGGGACCGGGGAGCTGTTTTTT

j_gene: TRBJ2-3
d_gene: TRBD1
abundance: .
v_gene: TRBV12-3/TRBV12-4
CDR3aa: CASSPDRGWNTQYF
CDR3nt: TGTGCCAGCAGTCCTGACAGGGGGTGGAATACGCAGTATTTT

j_gene: TRBJ1-1
d_gene: .
abundance: .
v_gene: TRBV5-1
CDR3aa: CASSLAGDKRLNTEAFF
CDR3nt: TGCGCCAGCAGCTTGGCAGGGGATAAAAGATTGAACACTGAAGCTTTCTTT

j_gene: TRBJ2-3
d_gene: .
abundance: .
v_gene: TRBV11-2
CDR3aa: CANSLRRGDTDTQYF
CDR3nt: TGTGCCAACAGCTTAAGACGAGGAGACACAGATACGCAGTATTTT

j_gene: TRBJ2-2
d_gene: TRBD1
abundance: .
v_gene: TRBV14
CDR3aa: CASSPHHRGTGELFF
CDR3nt: TGTGCCAGCAGCCCTCACCACAGGGGAACCGGGGAGCTGTTTTTT

j_gene: TRBJ1-1
d_gene: TRBD1
abundance: .
v_gene: TRBV13
CDR3aa: CASSLNRGRTEAFF
CDR3nt: TGTGCCAGCAGCTTAAACAGGGGACGCACTGAAGCTTTCTTT

j_gene: TRBJ2-5
d_gene: .
abundance: few
v_gene: TRBV6-2/TRBV6-3
CDR3aa: CASSYQAGFRETQYF
CDR3nt: TGTGCCAGCAGTTACCAGGCAGGGTTTCGGGAGACCCAGTACTTC

j_gene: TRBJ1-5
d_gene: TRBD1
abundance: .
v_gene: TRBV27
CDR3aa: CASSIGQGNQPQHF
CDR3nt: TGTGCCAGCAGTATCGGACAGGGGAATCAGCCCCAGCATTTT

j_gene: TRBJ2-5
d_gene: .
abundance: once
v_gene: TRBV12-3/TRBV12-4
CDR3aa: CASSFVRTETQYF
CDR3nt: TGTGCCAGCAGTTTCGTACGGACTGAGACCCAGTACTTC

j_gene: TRBJ2-1
d_gene: .
abundance: few
v_gene: TRBV10-3
CDR3aa: CAIRTSEYNEQFF
CDR3nt: TGTGCCATCAGGACGAGTGAATACAATGAGCAGTTCTTC

j_gene: TRBJ1-2
d_gene: TRBD1
abundance: .
v_gene: TRBV4-3
CDR3aa: CASSQERTGGSAYGYTF
CDR3nt: TGCGCCAGCAGCCAAGAACGGACAGGGGGTAGTGCCTATGGCTACACCTTC

j_gene: TRBJ2-3
d_gene: .
abundance: many
v_gene: TRBV7-3
CDR3aa: CASSLDTFTDTQYF
CDR3nt: TGTGCCAGCAGCTTAGATACTTTCACAGATACGCAGTATTTT

j_gene: TRBJ1-6
d_gene: .
abundance: few
v_gene: TRBV2
CDR3aa: CASSGAPLHF
CDR3nt: TGTGCCAGCTCAGGGGCACCCCTCCACTTT

j_gene: TRBJ2-5
d_gene: TRBD2
abundance: .
v_gene: TRBV7-2
CDR3aa: CTSSPGLAGETQYF
CDR3nt: TGTACCAGCAGCCCAGGACTAGCGGGGGAGACCCAGTACTTC

j_gene: TRBJ1-2
d_gene: .
abundance: once
v_gene: TRBV28
CDR3aa: CVSSRRGGITYGYTF
CDR3nt: TGTGTCAGCAGTCGCCGGGGGGGCATTACCTATGGCTACACCTTC

j_gene: TRBJ2-7
d_gene: .
abundance: many
v_gene: TRBV7-8
CDR3aa: CASTAPPSRGEQYF
CDR3nt: TGTGCCAGCACCGCTCCACCGTCACGGGGCGAGCAGTACTTC